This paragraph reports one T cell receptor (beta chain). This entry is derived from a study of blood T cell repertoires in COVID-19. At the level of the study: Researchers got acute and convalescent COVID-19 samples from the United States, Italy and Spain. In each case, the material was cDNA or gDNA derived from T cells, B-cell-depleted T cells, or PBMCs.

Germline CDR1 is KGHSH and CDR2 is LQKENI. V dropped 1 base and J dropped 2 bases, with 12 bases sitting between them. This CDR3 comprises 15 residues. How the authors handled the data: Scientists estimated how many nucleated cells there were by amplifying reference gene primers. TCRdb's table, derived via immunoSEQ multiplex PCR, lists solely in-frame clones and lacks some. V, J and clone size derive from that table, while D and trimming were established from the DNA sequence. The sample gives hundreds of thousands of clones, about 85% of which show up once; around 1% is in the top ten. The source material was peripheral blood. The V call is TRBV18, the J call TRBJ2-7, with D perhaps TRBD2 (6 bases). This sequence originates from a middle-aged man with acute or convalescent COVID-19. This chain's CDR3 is CASSPRAGSPYEQYF. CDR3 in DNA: TGTGCCAGCTCACCACGAGCGGGCAGCCCCTACGAGCAGTACTTC.